Given below is one T cell receptor (beta chain) in context. This sample is drawn from a study of blood T cell repertoires in COVID-19. Study-wide context: Sites across the United States, Italy and Spain contributed samples from acute and convalescent COVID-19. From T cells, B-cell-depleted T cells, or PBMCs came the material, which was cDNA or gDNA.

Authors' methods: Estimated nucleated cell counts came from reference gene primer amplification. Data came from immunoSEQ multiplex PCR; TCRdb stores just in-frame clones and leaves some out. The V and J calls and clone size are taken from that table; D and trimming were inferred from the DNA. The sample contains some 240,000 clones, 80% to 95% of which appear only once. The CDR3 runs to 16 residues. From germline, CDR1 is GTSNPN and CDR2 SVGIG (reference sequence). The V gene end was trimmed by 7 bases and the J gene end by 0 bases; junction bases not matched to a gene: 11. This sequence was found in a man aged 55 to 70 with COVID-19, enrolled during active disease. V usage is TRBV30 and J usage is TRBJ1-1, with 10 bases identical to TRBD1. The sequenced sample consisted of peripheral blood. The CDR3: CASPAPTGGMNTEAFF. The CDR3 coding sequence is TGTGCCTCACCCGCCCCGACAGGGGGCATGAACACTGAAGCTTTCTTT.